This TCR beta chain originates from a study of Ad26.COV2.S vaccination and SARS-CoV-2 variants. TCRdb's table, derived via immunoSEQ multiplex PCR, lists solely in-frame clones and lacks some. The repertoire holds about 400,000 clones, with 80% to 90% as singletons. Treatment here: about 20 received Ad26.COV2.S at low or high dose, single or two shots; 5 received placebo; per-sample allocation not given. At day 63 after the first vaccine or placebo injection, samples were drawn. V lost 0 bases to trimming and J lost 5 bases, with 10 bases between them. The CDR3 covers 14 residues. The germline V gene encodes CDR1 SNHLY and CDR2 FYNNEI. This clone was seen more than once but under ten times.

The chain carries TRBV2 and TRBJ1-2; TRBD1 might be the D (5 bases). The specimen was peripheral blood, collected in a trial of Ad26.COV2.S vaccine versus placebo. The sequence was obtained from a person between 18 and 65 years old who received the Ad26.COV2.S COVID-19 vaccine or a placebo. Here the CDR3 reads CASSEATAPYGYTF. The CDR3 DNA sequence: TGTGCCAGCAGTGAAGCGACAGCGCCTTATGGCTACACCTTC.